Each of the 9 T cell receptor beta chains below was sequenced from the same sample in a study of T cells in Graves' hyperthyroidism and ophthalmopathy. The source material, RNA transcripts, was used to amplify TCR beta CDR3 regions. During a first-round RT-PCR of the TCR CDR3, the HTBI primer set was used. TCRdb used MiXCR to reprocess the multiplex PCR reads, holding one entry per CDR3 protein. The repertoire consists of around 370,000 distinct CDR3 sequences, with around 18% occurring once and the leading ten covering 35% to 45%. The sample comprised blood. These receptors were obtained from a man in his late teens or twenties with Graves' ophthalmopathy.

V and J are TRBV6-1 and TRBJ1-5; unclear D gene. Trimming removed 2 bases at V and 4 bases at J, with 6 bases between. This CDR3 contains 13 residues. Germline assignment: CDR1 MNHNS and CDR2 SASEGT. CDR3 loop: CASSETRNQPQHF. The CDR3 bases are TGTGCCAGCAGTGAAACACGAAATCAGCCCCAGCATTTT.

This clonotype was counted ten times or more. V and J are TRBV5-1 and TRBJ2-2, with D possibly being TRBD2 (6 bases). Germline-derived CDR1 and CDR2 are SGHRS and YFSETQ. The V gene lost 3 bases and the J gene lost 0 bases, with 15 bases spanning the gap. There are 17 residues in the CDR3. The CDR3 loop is CASSWGVGAPNTGELFF. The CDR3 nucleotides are TGCGCCAGCAGCTGGGGGGTTGGGGCCCCGAACACCGGGGAGCTGTTTTTT.

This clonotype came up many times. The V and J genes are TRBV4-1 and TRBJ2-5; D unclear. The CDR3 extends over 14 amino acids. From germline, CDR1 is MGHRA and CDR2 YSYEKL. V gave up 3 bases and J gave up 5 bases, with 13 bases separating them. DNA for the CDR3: TGCGCCAGCAGCCACGTGGGCCTCGGGGAGACCCAGTACTTC. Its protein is CASSHVGLGETQYF.

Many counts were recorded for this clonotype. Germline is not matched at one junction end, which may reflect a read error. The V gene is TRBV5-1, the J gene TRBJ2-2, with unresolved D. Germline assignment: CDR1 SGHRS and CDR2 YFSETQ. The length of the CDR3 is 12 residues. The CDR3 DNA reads TGTGCCAGCAGCTTAGACTCCGGGGAGCTGTTTTTT. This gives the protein CASSLDSGELFF.

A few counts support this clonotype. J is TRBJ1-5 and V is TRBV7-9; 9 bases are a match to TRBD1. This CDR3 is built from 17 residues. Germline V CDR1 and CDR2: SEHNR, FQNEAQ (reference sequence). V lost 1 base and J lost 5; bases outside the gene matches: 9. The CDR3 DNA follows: TGTGCCAGCAGCTTAGGGTCGGGACAGGGAGGACATCAGCCCCAGCATTTT. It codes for CASSLGSGQGGHQPQHF. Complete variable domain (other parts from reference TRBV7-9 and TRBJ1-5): DTGVSQNPRHKITKRGQNVTFRCDPISEHNRLYWYRQTLGQGPEFLTYFQNEAQLEKSRLLSDRFSAERPKGSFSTLEIQRTEQGDSAMYLCASSLGSGQGGHQPQHFGDGTRLSIL.

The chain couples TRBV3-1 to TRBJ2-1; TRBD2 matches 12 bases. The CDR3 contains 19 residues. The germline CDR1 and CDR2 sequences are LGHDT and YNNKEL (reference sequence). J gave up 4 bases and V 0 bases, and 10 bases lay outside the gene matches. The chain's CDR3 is CASSQELPDLAGGYNEQFF. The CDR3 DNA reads TGTGCCAGCAGCCAAGAGCTACCAGACCTAGCGGGGGGGTACAATGAGCAGTTCTTC.

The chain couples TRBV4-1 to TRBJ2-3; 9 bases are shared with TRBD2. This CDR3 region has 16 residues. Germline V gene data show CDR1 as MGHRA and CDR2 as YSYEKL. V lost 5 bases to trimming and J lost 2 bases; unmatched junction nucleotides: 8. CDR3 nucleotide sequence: TGCGCCAGCAGCTCCGGTGGACTAGCGTTCACAGATACGCAGTATTTT. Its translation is CASSSGGLAFTDTQYF.

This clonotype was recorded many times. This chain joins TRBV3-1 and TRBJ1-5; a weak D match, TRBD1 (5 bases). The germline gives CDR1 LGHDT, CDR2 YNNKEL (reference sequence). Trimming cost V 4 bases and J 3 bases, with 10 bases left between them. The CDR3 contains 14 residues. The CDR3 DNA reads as TGTGCCAGCAGCCCGGGGGGGTTCAATCAGCCCCAGCATTTT. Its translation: CASSPGGFNQPQHF.

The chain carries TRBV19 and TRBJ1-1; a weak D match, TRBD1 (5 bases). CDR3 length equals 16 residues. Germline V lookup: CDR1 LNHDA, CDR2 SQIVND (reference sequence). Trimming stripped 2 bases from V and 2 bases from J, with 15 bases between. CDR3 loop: CASSIRGMTFNTEAFF. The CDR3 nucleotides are TGTGCCAGTAGTATACGGGGGATGACATTTAACACTGAAGCTTTCTTT. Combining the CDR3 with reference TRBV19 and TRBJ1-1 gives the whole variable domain DGGITQSPKYLFRKEGQNVTLSCEQNLNHDAMYWYRQDPGQGLRLIYYSQIVNDFQKGDIAEGYSVSREKKESFPLTVTSAQKNPTAFYLCASSIRGMTFNTEAFFGQGTRLTVV.